Included here is one TCR beta chain sequence, with context. The specificity of this receptor is unknown. No base qualities exist here, and no much larger clone lies one base off it. The sample's time point label, in plain terms: baseline before first vaccination. The treatment or condition label, read with the paper, signifies: meningococcal conjugate vaccine given as trial control. Vaccinee samples came from UK trials COV001 and COV002, including a single-blind randomized controlled phase 2/3 trial of AZD1222 (ChAdOx1 nCoV-19) in healthy adults. For TCRbeta chain sequencing, PBMC samples were collected from trial participants at day 0 and at day 28 after the second dose. The CDR3 regions of human TCRbeta chains were analyzed by immunosequencing. Per the source publication's procedure: TCRs in the repertoires were matched against a reference library of SARS-CoV-2-specific TCRs that had been generated with the MIRA antigen-specificity platform. Breadth was defined as the fraction of unique TCRs that were SARS-CoV-2-associated. Depth was defined as the fraction of total T cells that were SARS-CoV-2-associated. Using the MIRA data, each spike-specific TCR was mapped to the spike region that the TCR reacts to and placed in a CD4 or CD8 class. Log10-transformed breadth and depth values were compared by one-way ANOVA with Sidak's multiple comparisons tests. TCRdb retrieved this table from immuneACCESS and kept in-frame rearrangements only. Not all clones are present; in checked studies, unresolved V genes account for under half, and no reason is known for the remainder. V, J and clone size are taken as reported in that table, and D and trimming were inferred from the DNA itself. The sample has 150,000 to 180,000 clones on record, approximately 87% of them singletons. More than 5.5% of the sample is taken by the ten largest.

This record belongs to a study of T cell responses to AZD1222 COVID-19 vaccine (dated by TCRdb to the early 2020s). Some background on the complete study: TCR sequencing was performed for 230 to 250 trial participants, of whom about 200 were given two doses of AZD1222 and around 25 were given two doses of MenACWY control vaccine. Trial participants were enrolled by age into 18-55, 56-69 and 70-plus year subgroups, with around 150, 28 and 57 TCR-sequenced participants respectively. Paper-wide results and their limitations: Because no samples from the day 14 peak response were available, repertoires could be characterized only after the peak T cell response. Nearly half of unique spike-specific TCRs reportedly recognized epitopes outside regions mutated in the B.1.351 and B.1.1.7 variants. The 56-69-year group was small, and its depth increase did not reach significance, likely because of low power. Conclusions about previously exposed vaccinees are limited because only six or seven AZD1222 recipients were SARS-CoV-2 seropositive at baseline. Participants were mostly white British, with more females than males. The authors suggested clonal diversity may have been underestimated. Vaccine-associated CD4 TCRs spanned the whole spike protein, with dominant responses in regions 160-218 and 743-854. A significant rise in spike-specific TCR breadth and depth was observed after two AZD1222 doses relative to day 0 and relative to MenACWY recipients.

This TCR came from an adult in good health. This sample comprised peripheral blood, obtained on day 0 of MenACWY control vaccination.

The CDR3 in this case is CASSQDLGGSSYEQYF. The DNA sequence reads TGTGCCAGCAGCCAGGACCTAGGGGGGAGCTCCTACGAGCAGTACTTC. The chain was built from TRBV3-1 (or the pseudogene TRBV3-2) and TRBJ2-7; the D gene could be either TRBD1 or TRBD2, each agreeing at 6 bases. CDR1 and CDR2 are drawn from the germline V gene (reference sequence): LGHDT, YNNKEL. Trimming takes 3 bases from V and 0 bases from J, and the germline ends sit 15 bases apart. From cysteine to phenylalanine, the CDR3 is 16 amino acids long. The kept DNA is CDR3 alone, 48 bases in frame from the first base.